Each of the 20 T cell receptor beta chains below was sequenced from the same sample in a study of early T cells in non-severe SARS-CoV-2 infection. One entry per CDR3 protein, called by TCRdb with MiXCR from the 5' RACE reads. The repertoire has fewer than 65,000 distinct CDR3 sequences, 10% of them found once; the top ten carry 4.5%. Sequencing used whole blood. These receptors came from an adult who was a healthcare worker with PCR-confirmed SARS-CoV-2 infection or an uninfected control (not recorded which).

The chain has TRBV11-2 and TRBJ1-1, with TRBD1 matching 10 bases. The junction had 7 bases not matched to a gene; V was cut back by 5 bases and J by 4 bases. The CDR3 is 15 amino acids. Germline V gene lookup returns CDR1 SGHAT and CDR2 FQNNGV. CDR3 sequence (DNA): TGTGCCAGCAGCCGGGGACAGGGGATTATCACTGAAGCTTTCTTT. Translation: CASSRGQGIITEAFF.

This clonotype was seen once. The chain has TRBV5-1 and TRBJ2-3; D tentatively fits TRBD1 or TRBD2 (6 bases each). The V and J ends lost 4 bases and 2 bases respectively, with 14 bases between them. The CDR3 covers 15 residues. Germline V gene lookup returns CDR1 SGHRS and CDR2 YFSETQ. CDR3 amino acids: CASSPSGAHTDTQYF. In DNA form, the CDR3 reads TGCGCCAGCAGCCCCTCGGGGGCCCACACAGATACGCAGTATTTT.

The table lists this clonotype with a count of one. The junction shows a germline mismatch at one end, possibly a read error. The V and J genes are TRBV10-3 and TRBJ2-1; TRBD1 might be the D (5 bases). The CDR3 covers 14 residues. The germline gives CDR1 ENHRY, CDR2 SYGVKD. This chain's CDR3 is CVISPDSSYNEQFF. DNA of the CDR3: TGTGTCATCAGTCCTGACAGCTCCTACAATGAGCAGTTCTTC.

In its sample, this clonotype was seen a few times. This chain links TRBV5-1 with TRBJ1-4, with TRBD1 identical over 8 bases. Trimming took 1 base from V and 13 from J; bases not matched to a gene: 3. Germline loops: CDR1 SGHRS, CDR2 YFSETQ. The CDR3 length is 12 residues. The CDR3 sequence is CASSLIGTGLFF. The DNA for the CDR3 is TGCGCCAGCAGCTTGATCGGGACAGGACTGTTTTTT.

The gene calls are TRBV20-1 and TRBJ1-1; TRBD1 matches at 7 bases. V shed 1 base, J shed 1 base, and the junction held 6 bases outside the gene matches. The germline V gene encodes CDR1 DFQATT and CDR2 SNEGSKA (reference sequence). This CDR3 has 15 amino acids. The CDR3 DNA reads as TGCAGTGCTAGAGCCCCGACAGGGCCGAACACTGAAGCTTTCTTT. This gives the protein CSARAPTGPNTEAFF.

This clonotype was detected ten times or more. The rearrangement uses TRBV5-4 and TRBJ2-5; 10 bases align to TRBD2. Germline assignment: CDR1 SGHNT and CDR2 YYREEE (reference sequence). There are 14 residues in the CDR3. Germline trimming cut 5 bases from V and 4 bases from J; bases unmatched to any gene: 5. This CDR3 is CASRLAGSSETQYF. CDR3 in DNA: TGTGCCAGCAGACTAGCGGGGTCGTCAGAGACCCAGTACTTC.

This clonotype appeared many times. The gene calls are TRBV7-9 and TRBJ2-5; tentative D call: TRBD1 (6 bases). The CDR3 is 14 amino acids. Trimming left V 8 bases short and J 6 bases short, with 19 bases between. Germline V gene lookup returns CDR1 SEHNR and CDR2 FQNEAQ (reference sequence). The CDR3 here is CASCRDTYGQTQYF. The DNA of the CDR3 is TGTGCCAGCTGCCGGGACACCTATGGCCAGACCCAGTACTTC.

Here the CDR3 DNA reads TGTGCCAGCAGCCCCAATATAGGAGAGACCCAGTACTTC. Its protein is CASSPNIGETQYF. This rearrangement joins TRBV7-2 to TRBJ2-5; D is unclear. Germline V gene lookup returns CDR1 SGHTA and CDR2 FQGNSA. Trimming stripped 5 bases from V and 4 bases from J, with 11 bases between. The CDR3 spans 13 residues. The variable domain in full, completed from reference TRBV7-2 and TRBJ2-5, reads GAGVSQSPSNKVTEKGKDVELRCDPISGHTALYWYRQSLGQGLEFLIYFQGNSAPDKSGLPSDRFSAERTGGSVSTLTIQRTQQEDSAVYLCASSPNIGETQYFGPGTRLLVL.

This clonotype was counted many times. The chain carries TRBV20-1 and TRBJ1-4; D is unresolved. The CDR3 sequence is 14 residues long. Trimming left V 0 bases short and J 6 bases short, with 11 bases between. Germline CDR1 is DFQATT and CDR2 is SNEGSKA (reference sequence). The CDR3 protein is CSARDGSADEKLFF. CDR3 DNA: TGCAGTGCTAGAGATGGGTCAGCGGATGAAAAACTGTTTTTT.

In this sample, this clonotype turned up a few times. The J gene is TRBJ1-2, the V gene TRBV28; D unresolved. Germline CDR1 MDHEN, CDR2 SYDVKM. Trimming shortened V by 0 bases and J by 0 bases, and 5 bases separated the two germline ends. The CDR3 spans 14 residues. CDR3 amino acids: CASSLWGSNYGYTF. The DNA of the CDR3 is TGTGCCAGCAGTTTATGGGGATCTAACTATGGCTACACCTTC.

This clonotype has ten or more counts. V usage is TRBV18 and J usage is TRBJ2-7; D perhaps matches TRBD2 (5 bases). V lost 6 bases and J 4 bases, leaving 13 bases between the germline ends. Germline lookup yields CDR1 KGHSH and CDR2 LQKENI. This CDR3 contains 13 residues. CDR3 nucleotides: TGTGCCAGCTCGAGGGAAACTCTGTACGAGCAGTACTTC. This sequence encodes CASSRETLYEQYF.

The table lists this clonotype with a few counts. The rearrangement links TRBV19 to TRBJ2-1; TRBD1 matches 7 bases. Germline trimming cut 7 bases from V and 11 bases from J; bases unmatched to any gene: 20. Germline-derived CDR1 and CDR2 are LNHDA and SQIVND (reference sequence). This CDR3 is 16 amino acids long. CDR3 in DNA: TGTGCCAGTACTCCCTCCGGGACAGCACCTACAATGAAGCAGTTCTTC. Its protein product is CASTPSGTAPTMKQFF.

This clonotype was counted at least ten times. CDR3 in DNA: TGTGCCAGCTCACCTATGGCACAGACCCAGTACTTC. This gives the protein CASSPMAQTQYF. This sequence joins TRBV18 and TRBJ2-5; no firm D call. Germline V CDR1 and CDR2: KGHSH, LQKENI. The CDR3 runs 12 residues. The ends were cut back, 3 bases at V and 6 bases at J, with 8 bases in the middle.

The table lists this clonotype with a few counts. The chain joins TRBV2 to TRBJ2-7, with 9 bases that match TRBD1. The V and J ends lost 6 bases and 6 bases, in that order; junction bases with no gene match: 12. The germline V gene encodes CDR1 SNHLY and CDR2 FYNNEI. The CDR3 runs to 15 residues. The CDR3 DNA reads as TGTGCCAGCAGGAACCCGGGACAGGGAACGGGCGAGCAGTACTTC. Its protein product is CASRNPGQGTGEQYF.

The table lists this clonotype with many counts. The chain links TRBV20-1 to TRBJ2-1; 8 bases align to TRBD2. There are 14 residues in the CDR3. V lost 1 base, J lost 6 bases, and 5 bases stayed unmatched. Germline assignment: CDR1 DFQATT and CDR2 SNEGSKA (reference sequence). The CDR3 coding sequence is TGCAGTGCTAGAGTCCCGGGACTAGTCAATGAGCAGTTCTTC. Protein product: CSARVPGLVNEQFF.

The chain couples TRBV20-1 to TRBJ2-7; no clear D. The CDR3 contains 16 residues. CDR1 is DFQATT and CDR2 is SNEGSKA in the germline V gene (reference sequence). V was cut by 1 base and J by 0 bases, with 16 bases left in between. The CDR3 loop is CSARGALGSFSYEQYF. CDR3 sequence (DNA): TGCAGTGCTAGAGGCGCGCTGGGATCTTTCTCCTACGAGCAGTACTTC.

This clonotype was observed a handful of times. V and J are TRBV2 and TRBJ1-4; 8 positions agree with TRBD1. Germline V CDR1 and CDR2: SNHLY, FYNNEI. The junction had 3 bases not matched to a gene; V was cut back by 2 bases and J by 4 bases. The CDR3 sequence is 15 residues long. The CDR3 spells CASSETGGSNEKLFF. In DNA form, the CDR3 reads TGTGCCAGCAGTGAAACAGGGGGTAGTAATGAAAAACTGTTTTTT. Full variable domain (remainder filled in from reference TRBV2 and TRBJ1-4): EPEVTQTPSHQVTQMGQEVILRCVPISNHLYFYWYRQILGQKVEFLVSFYNNEISEKSEIFDDQFSVERPDGSNFTLKIRSTKLEDSAMYFCASSETGGSNEKLFFGSGTQLSVL.

The genes are TRBV6-5 and TRBJ2-3; TRBD1 matches 7 bases. Germline CDR1 and CDR2: MNHEY and SVGAGI. V lost 0 bases to trimming and J lost 3 bases; unmatched junction nucleotides: 6. The CDR3 is made up of 16 amino acids. CDR3 protein: CASSYSTGSITDTQYF. The CDR3 nucleotides are TGTGCCAGCAGTTACTCGACAGGGAGCATAACAGATACGCAGTATTTT.

In this sample, this clonotype turned up many times. The chain uses TRBV15 and TRBJ2-2; 11 bases match TRBD1. J gave up 2 bases and V 7 bases, and 6 bases lay outside the gene matches. Germline V gene sequence: CDR1 LNHNV, CDR2 YYDKDF (reference sequence). CDR3 length equals 16 residues. Here the CDR3 DNA reads TGTGCCACCATACTGGACAGGGGGCTAAACACCGGGGAGCTGTTTTTT. Amino acids: CATILDRGLNTGELFF.

This clonotype was seen only a few times. V and J are TRBV20-1 and TRBJ1-6; the D is unclear. Germline V gene lookup returns CDR1 DFQATT and CDR2 SNEGSKA (reference sequence). The ends were cut back, 3 bases at V and 3 bases at J, with 6 bases in the middle. This CDR3 has 13 amino acids. As DNA, the CDR3 is TGCAGTGCTAGGCAGAACTATAATTCACCCCTCCACTTT. The encoded protein is CSARQNYNSPLHF.